This TCR beta chain was sequenced in a study of PD-L1 blockade in urothelial cancer. The wider study: Patients commenced intravenous atezolizumab, 1,200 mg every 3 weeks, in the mid-2010s.

Clones were read by immunoSEQ multiplex PCR, and TCRdb kept only the in-frame ones, dropping some. The sample includes 50,000 to 60,000 clones, 85% to 90% of them seen just once. The clonotype was recovered from a man aged 45-65 years with urothelial cancer. Sample: PBMCs, taken around atezolizumab (anti-PD-L1) treatment.

CDR3 protein: CASSLGGARRGNQPQHF. The CDR3 DNA reads TGTGCCAGCAGTTTAGGCGGGGCCCGGAGAGGCAATCAGCCCCAGCATTTT. The rearrangement uses TRBV28 and TRBJ1-5; D is possibly TRBD1 (5 bases). This CDR3 has 17 amino acids. Germline CDR1 and CDR2: MDHEN and SYDVKM. The V and J ends lost 2 bases and 2 bases respectively, with 16 bases between them.